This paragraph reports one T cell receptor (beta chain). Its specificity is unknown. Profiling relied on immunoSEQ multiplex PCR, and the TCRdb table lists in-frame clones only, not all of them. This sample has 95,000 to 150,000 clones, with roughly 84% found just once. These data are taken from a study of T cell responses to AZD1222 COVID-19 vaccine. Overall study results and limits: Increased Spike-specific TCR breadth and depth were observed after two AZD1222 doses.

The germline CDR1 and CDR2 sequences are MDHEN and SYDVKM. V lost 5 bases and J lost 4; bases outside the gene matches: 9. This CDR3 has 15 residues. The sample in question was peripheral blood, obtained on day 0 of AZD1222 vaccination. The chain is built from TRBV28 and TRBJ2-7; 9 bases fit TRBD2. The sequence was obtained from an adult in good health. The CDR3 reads CASSQETSGRYEQYF. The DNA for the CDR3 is TGTGCCAGCAGTCAAGAGACTAGCGGACGATACGAGCAGTACTTC.